This T cell receptor beta chain was sequenced during a study of a mutant IDH1 vaccine in newly diagnosed glioma. Looking at the study overall: The earlier regimen, radiotherapy, temozolomide, or both, was most often both.

The time point: week 5, during vaccination. It was 300 ug of mutant IDH1 20-mer peptide that made up each vaccine dose, given with topical imiquimod. New WHO grade 3 or 4 IDH1-mutant, ATRX-lost astrocytomas were present in all donors. Details on this clone: Antigen specificity is unknown. Sequence at one end of the junction differs from germline and may be a read error.

Measured with immunoSEQ multiplex PCR; TCRdb has only the in-frame clones, and not every one. The profile covers around 30,000 clones, with approximately 53% appearing a single time and around 10% taken by the ten largest. The source is a woman between 18 and 30 years old with glioma. The sequenced sample was PBMCs, obtained from a glioma patient whose treatment included an IDH1 peptide vaccine.

CDR3 in amino acids: CASSLYGTSGYNEQFF. As DNA, the CDR3 is TGTGCTAGCAGCTTGTACGGGACTAGCGGCTACAATGAGCAGTTCTTC. This chain connects TRBV7-7 to TRBJ2-1; 11 nucleotides align to TRBD2. The CDR3 sequence is 16 residues long. Germline CDR1 SSHAT, CDR2 FNYEAQ (reference sequence).